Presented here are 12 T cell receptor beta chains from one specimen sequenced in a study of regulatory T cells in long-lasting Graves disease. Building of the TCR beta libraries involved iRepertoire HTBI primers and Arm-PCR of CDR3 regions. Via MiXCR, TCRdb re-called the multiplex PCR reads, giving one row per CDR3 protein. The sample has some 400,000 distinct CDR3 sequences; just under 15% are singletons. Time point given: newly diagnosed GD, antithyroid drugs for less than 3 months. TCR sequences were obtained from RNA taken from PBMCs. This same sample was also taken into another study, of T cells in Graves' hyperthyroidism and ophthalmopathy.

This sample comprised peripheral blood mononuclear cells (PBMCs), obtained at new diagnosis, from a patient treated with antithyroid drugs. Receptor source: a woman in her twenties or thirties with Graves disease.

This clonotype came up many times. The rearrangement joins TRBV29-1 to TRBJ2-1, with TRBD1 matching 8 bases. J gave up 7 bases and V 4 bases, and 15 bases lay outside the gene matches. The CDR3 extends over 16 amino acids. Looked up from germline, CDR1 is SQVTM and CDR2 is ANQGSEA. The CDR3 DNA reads TGCAGCGTTGGTCTACCGACAGGGGTAAATGGGAATGAGCAGTTCTTC. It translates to CSVGLPTGVNGNEQFF.

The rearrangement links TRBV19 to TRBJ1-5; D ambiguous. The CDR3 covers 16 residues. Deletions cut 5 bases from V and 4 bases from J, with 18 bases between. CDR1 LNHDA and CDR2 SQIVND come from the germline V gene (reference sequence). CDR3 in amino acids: CASSAPDGRLNQPQHF. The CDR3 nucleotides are TGTGCCAGTAGTGCCCCGGACGGACGATTGAATCAGCCCCAGCATTTT.

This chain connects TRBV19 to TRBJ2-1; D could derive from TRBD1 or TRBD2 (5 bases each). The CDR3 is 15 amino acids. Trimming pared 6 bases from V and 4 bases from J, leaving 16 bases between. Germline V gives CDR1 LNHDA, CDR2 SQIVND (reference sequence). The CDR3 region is CASRHPGTAYNEQFF. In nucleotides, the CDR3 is TGTGCCAGTAGACACCCCGGGACGGCTTACAATGAGCAGTTCTTC.

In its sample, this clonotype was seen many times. The CDR3 spells CAWNKLAGARNEQFF. CDR3 bases: TGTGCCTGGAATAAGCTAGCGGGAGCTCGCAATGAGCAGTTCTTC. This sequence joins TRBV30 and TRBJ2-1; 10 bases match TRBD2. The V gene end was trimmed by 4 bases and the J gene end by 6 bases; junction bases not matched to a gene: 9. In germline, CDR1 is GTSNPN, CDR2 SVGIG (reference sequence). The CDR3 is 15 amino acids.

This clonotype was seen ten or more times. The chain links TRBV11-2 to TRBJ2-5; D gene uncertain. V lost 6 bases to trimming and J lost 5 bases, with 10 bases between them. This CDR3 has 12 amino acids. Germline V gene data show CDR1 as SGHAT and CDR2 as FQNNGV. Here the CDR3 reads CASSYSAETQYF. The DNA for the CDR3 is TGTGCCAGCAGTTACTCCGCGGAGACCCAGTACTTC. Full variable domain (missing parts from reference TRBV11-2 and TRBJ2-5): EAGVAQSPRYKIIEKRQSVAFWCNPISGHATLYWYQQILGQGPKLLIQFQNNGVVDDSQLPKDRFSAERLKGVDSTLKIQPAKLEDSAVYLCASSYSAETQYFGPGTRLLVL.

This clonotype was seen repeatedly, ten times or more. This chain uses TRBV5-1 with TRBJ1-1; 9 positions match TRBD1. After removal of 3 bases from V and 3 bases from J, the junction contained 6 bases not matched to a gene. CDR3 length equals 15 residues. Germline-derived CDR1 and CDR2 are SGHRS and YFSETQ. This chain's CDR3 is CASSYQTGGYTEAFF. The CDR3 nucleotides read TGCGCCAGCAGCTACCAGACAGGGGGTTACACTGAAGCTTTCTTT.

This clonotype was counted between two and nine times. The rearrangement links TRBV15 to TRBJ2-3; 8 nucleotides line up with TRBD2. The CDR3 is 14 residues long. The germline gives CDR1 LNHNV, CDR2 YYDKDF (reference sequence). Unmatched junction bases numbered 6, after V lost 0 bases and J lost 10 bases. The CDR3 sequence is CATSREGREESQYF. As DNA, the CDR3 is TGTGCCACCAGCAGAGAGGGGCGGGAGGAATCGCAGTATTTT.

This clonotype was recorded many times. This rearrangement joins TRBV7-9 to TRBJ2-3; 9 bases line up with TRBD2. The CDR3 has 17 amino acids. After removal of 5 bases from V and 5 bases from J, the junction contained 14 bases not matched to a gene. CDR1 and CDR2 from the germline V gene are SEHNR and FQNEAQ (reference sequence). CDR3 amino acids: CASSTSLAGTHGDTQYF. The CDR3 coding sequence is TGTGCCAGCAGCACCAGCCTAGCGGGGACACATGGAGATACGCAGTATTTT. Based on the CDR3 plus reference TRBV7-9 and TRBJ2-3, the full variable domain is DTGVSQNPRHKITKRGQNVTFRCDPISEHNRLYWYRQTLGQGPEFLTYFQNEAQLEKSRLLSDRFSAERPKGSFSTLEIQRTEQGDSAMYLCASSTSLAGTHGDTQYFGPGTRLTVL.

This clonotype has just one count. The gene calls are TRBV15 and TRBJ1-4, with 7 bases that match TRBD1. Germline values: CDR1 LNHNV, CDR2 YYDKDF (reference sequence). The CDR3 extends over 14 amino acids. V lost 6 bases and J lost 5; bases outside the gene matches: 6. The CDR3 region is CATRQGTLNEKLFF. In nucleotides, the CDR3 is TGTGCCACCAGACAGGGGACTTTGAATGAAAAACTGTTTTTT.

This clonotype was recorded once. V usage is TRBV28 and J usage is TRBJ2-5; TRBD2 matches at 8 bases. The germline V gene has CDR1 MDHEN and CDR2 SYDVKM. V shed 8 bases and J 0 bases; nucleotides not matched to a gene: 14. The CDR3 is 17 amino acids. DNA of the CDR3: TGTGCCAGCTCCCCCCATCCCCTACTAGCGGACCAAGAGACCCAGTACTTC. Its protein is CASSPHPLLADQETQYF.

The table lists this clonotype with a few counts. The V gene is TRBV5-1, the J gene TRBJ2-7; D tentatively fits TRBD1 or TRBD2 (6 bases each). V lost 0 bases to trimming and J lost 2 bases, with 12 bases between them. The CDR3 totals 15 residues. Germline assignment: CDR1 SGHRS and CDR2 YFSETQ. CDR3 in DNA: TGCGCCAGCAGCTTGGGTTTGCGGGACACCTACGAGCAGTACTTC. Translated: CASSLGLRDTYEQYF.

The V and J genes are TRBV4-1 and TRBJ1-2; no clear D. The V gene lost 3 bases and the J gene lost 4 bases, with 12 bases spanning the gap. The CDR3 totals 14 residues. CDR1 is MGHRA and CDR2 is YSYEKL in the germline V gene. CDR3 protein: CASSHRLDSYGYTF. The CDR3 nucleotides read TGCGCCAGCAGCCACCGTCTGGATAGCTATGGCTACACCTTC.